This TCR beta chain was captured in a study of cytomegalovirus exposure and HLA in healthy donors. Study conclusions and caveats: The authors later linked a missense DCLRE1C variant to TCR beta V- and J-gene trimming.

This PCR relied on a set of 60 Vbeta primers and 13 Jbeta primers. The protocol was immunoSEQ multiplex PCR, while the TCRdb copy is restricted to in-frame clones and leaves out a portion. The table shows roughly 130,000 clones, with approximately 80% occurring only once. A note on this clone: What it binds is unknown.

V gave up 0 bases and J gave up 2 bases; unmatched junction bases: 3. This CDR3 has 15 residues. Germline V gene data show CDR1 as LNHNV and CDR2 as YYDKDF (reference sequence). The rearrangement links TRBV15 to TRBJ2-7, with 8 bases lining up with TRBD2. Sample: PBMCs. The TCR comes from a woman in her 40s in good health and CMV-seronegative. DNA of the CDR3: TGTGCCACCAGCAGAGAGCGGGGGGTAGCCTACGAGCAGTACTTC. This translates into CATSRERGVAYEQYF.